The 10 T cell receptor beta chains in this list originate from one sample, sequenced in a study of T cells in Graves' hyperthyroidism and ophthalmopathy. There were TCR beta CDR3 regions amplified from RNA transcripts. A first-round RT-PCR of the TCR CDR3 used the HTBI primer set. TCRdb itself ran the multiplex PCR reads through MiXCR, one entry per CDR3 protein. The profile covers over 400,000 distinct CDR3 sequences, with about 14% appearing a single time and roughly an eighth taken by the ten largest. Sequences were obtained from blood. These receptors came from a man between 18 and 29 years old with Graves' ophthalmopathy.

In this sample, this clonotype turned up many times. V gene TRBV2 combines with J gene TRBJ1-5; D unclear. The V end lost 9 bases, the J end lost 0 bases, and 9 bases lay between the germline ends. Germline CDR1 reads SNHLY; CDR2 reads FYNNEI. CDR3 length: 13 residues. CDR3 nucleotides: TGTGCCAGTCGAGGCTATAGCAATCAGCCCCAGCATTTT. It encodes CASRGYSNQPQHF.

This clonotype was seen ten or more times. The V and J genes are TRBV12-3 or TRBV12-4 and TRBJ2-7; 9 positions agree with TRBD2. The CDR3 runs 14 residues. Trimming cost V 2 bases and J 2 bases; bases outside gene matches: 1. Written as DNA, the CDR3 is TGTGCCAGCAGTTTACTAGCGGGGACCTACGAGCAGTACTTC. Protein product: CASSLLAGTYEQYF.

The table lists this clonotype with many counts. The gene calls are TRBV20-1 and TRBJ2-3; 7 bases match TRBD2. Per the germline V gene, CDR1 is DFQATT and CDR2 is SNEGSKA (reference sequence). V shed 0 bases and J 5 bases; nucleotides not matched to a gene: 11. This CDR3 is 16 amino acids long. CDR3 DNA sequence: TGCAGTGCTAGAGATGAGGGCGGGAGAGAGGTAGATACGCAGTATTTT. The encoded protein is CSARDEGGREVDTQYF.

This clonotype showed up just a few times. The CDR3: CSARGRQGVQPQHF. The CDR3 DNA follows: TGCAGTGCTAGGGGGAGACAGGGGGTTCAGCCCCAGCATTTT. The rearrangement joins TRBV20-1 to TRBJ1-5, with 9 bases matching TRBD1. Germline V lookup: CDR1 DFQATT, CDR2 SNEGSKA (reference sequence). J lost 6 bases, V lost 3 bases, and 6 bases had no gene match. The CDR3 runs 14 residues.

The table lists this clonotype with many counts. The genes are TRBV20-1 and TRBJ1-2, with 9 bases matching TRBD1. Losses at the gene ends were 5 bases for V and 5 bases for J; bases not matched to a gene: 12. Germline CDR1 reads DFQATT; CDR2 reads SNEGSKA (reference sequence). The CDR3 is made up of 15 amino acids. CDR3 amino acids: CSAPVGGQGPYGYTF. The CDR3 bases are TGCAGTGCTCCGGTCGGGGGACAGGGACCATATGGCTACACCTTC.

This clonotype has a count of ten or more. V is TRBV5-1 and J is TRBJ2-3; D is uncertain. V lost 2 bases, J lost 2 bases, and 9 bases lay in between. The germline V gene has CDR1 SGHRS and CDR2 YFSETQ. This CDR3 has 14 residues. This CDR3 is CASSFVGHTDTQYF. The CDR3 DNA reads TGCGCCAGCAGCTTTGTGGGCCACACAGATACGCAGTATTTT.

This clonotype was counted ten times or more. The V call is TRBV11-2, the J call TRBJ2-7; either TRBD1 or TRBD2 may fit D (6 bases each). The CDR3 runs 15 residues. V lost 3 bases, J lost 0 bases, and 12 bases lay in between. The V gene's germline CDR1 is SGHAT and CDR2 FQNNGV. The DNA of the CDR3 is TGTGCCAGCAGCTTGTCCGGGGGCCTCTCCTACGAGCAGTACTTC. Translating it yields CASSLSGGLSYEQYF.

This clonotype has more than one count but fewer than ten. The chain has TRBV19 and TRBJ2-1; 9 nucleotides match TRBD2. This CDR3 has 14 amino acids. Germline CDR1 LNHDA, CDR2 SQIVND (reference sequence). V was clipped by 5 bases and J by 6 bases; unmatched bases: 5. DNA for the CDR3: TGTGCCAGTAGTCCGAAACTAGCGGGCAATGAGCAGTTCTTC. It encodes CASSPKLAGNEQFF. Variable domain in full (rest from reference TRBV19 and TRBJ2-1): DGGITQSPKYLFRKEGQNVTLSCEQNLNHDAMYWYRQDPGQGLRLIYYSQIVNDFQKGDIAEGYSVSREKKESFPLTVTSAQKNPTAFYLCASSPKLAGNEQFFGPGTRLTVL.

This clonotype has only one observation. V and J are TRBV5-1 and TRBJ2-1; 9 nucleotides agree with TRBD2. This CDR3 has 17 amino acids. Per germline, CDR1 SGHRS and CDR2 YFSETQ. The trim removed 3 bases at V and 3 bases at J, leaving 10 bases unmatched. This chain's CDR3 is CASSSGGLAGSYNEQFF. The CDR3 region has the DNA TGCGCCAGCAGCTCGGGGGGTCTAGCGGGGAGCTACAATGAGCAGTTCTTC.

At least ten counts were recorded for this clonotype. V gene TRBV29-1 combines with J gene TRBJ2-7; D possibly matches TRBD1 or TRBD2 (6 bases each). Germline V gives CDR1 SQVTM, CDR2 ANQGSEA. CDR3 size: 12 residues. The CDR3 DNA sequence: TGCCGCGGGAATAGGGGGAACTACGAGCAGTACTTC. It yields the protein CRGNRGNYEQYF.